These T cell receptor beta chains were read from a single sample in a study of T cell responses to AZD1222 COVID-19 vaccine. The assay was immunoSEQ multiplex PCR, and TCRdb's table has in-frame clones only and misses some. The table has about 120,000 clones, about nine tenths seen once; the top ten hold 6% to 9%. The sequencing here drew on peripheral blood, taken 28 days after the second AZD1222 dose. The receptor set was obtained from an adult who received the AZD1222 COVID-19 vaccine. CDR3s include the opening cysteine and the closing phenylalanine or tryptophan. Fields, in order: clone size, V gene, J gene, D gene, CDR3 protein, CDR3 DNA. A D gene is named only where the DNA matches it firmly. Size tells how often a clone was seen (once, few, many) or the class of an expanded clone, and some rows leave it out.

clone size: NA
V gene: TRBV19
J gene: TRBJ1-2
D gene: TRBD1
CDR3 protein: CASSRRTGGNYGYTF
CDR3 DNA: TGTGCCAGTAGTCGACGGACAGGAGGTAACTATGGCTACACCTTC

clone size: NA
V gene: TRBV5-1
J gene: TRBJ2-1
D gene: TRBD2
CDR3 protein: CASSLLAGGSNEQFF
CDR3 DNA: TGCGCCAGCAGCCTACTAGCGGGGGGGTCCAATGAGCAGTTCTTC

clone size: NA
V gene: TRBV5-6
J gene: TRBJ1-5
D gene: NA
CDR3 protein: CASSLGQVGNQPQHF
CDR3 DNA: TGTGCCAGCAGCTTGGGCCAGGTAGGCAATCAGCCCCAGCATTTT

clone size: NA
V gene: TRBV6-5
J gene: TRBJ2-7
D gene: TRBD2
CDR3 protein: CASSYSTGLANEQYF
CDR3 DNA: TGTGCCAGCAGTTACTCGACCGGACTAGCGAACGAGCAGTACTTC

clone size: once
V gene: TRBV2
J gene: TRBJ2-7
D gene: NA
CDR3 protein: CASSEATGSYEQYF
CDR3 DNA: TGTGCCAGCAGTGAAGCGACCGGATCCTACGAGCAGTACTTC

clone size: NA
V gene: TRBV28
J gene: TRBJ2-1
D gene: NA
CDR3 protein: CASSTPAGNEQFF
CDR3 DNA: TGTGCCAGCAGCACCCCTGCGGGGAATGAGCAGTTCTTC

clone size: NA
V gene: TRBV11-3
J gene: TRBJ2-7
D gene: TRBD1
CDR3 protein: CASSPGQGDPYEQYF
CDR3 DNA: TGTGCCAGCAGCCCGGGACAGGGGGACCCCTACGAGCAGTACTTC

clone size: NA
V gene: TRBV3-1/TRBV3-2
J gene: TRBJ1-2
D gene: NA
CDR3 protein: CASSQNVGPGGYTF
CDR3 DNA: TGTGCCAGCAGCCAAAATGTGGGACCGGGCGGCTACACCTTC

clone size: NA
V gene: TRBV15
J gene: TRBJ2-5
D gene: TRBD2
CDR3 protein: CATSRGNPGLAQETQYF
CDR3 DNA: TGTGCCACCAGCAGAGGCAACCCGGGACTAGCCCAAGAGACCCAGTACTTC

clone size: NA
V gene: TRBV29-1
J gene: TRBJ2-5
D gene: NA
CDR3 protein: CSVLGLMGETQYF
CDR3 DNA: TGCAGCGTTTTAGGGTTAATGGGAGAGACCCAGTACTTC

clone size: NA
V gene: TRBV3-1/TRBV3-2
J gene: TRBJ2-1
D gene: NA
CDR3 protein: CASSQDGGSPLIEQFF
CDR3 DNA: TGTGCCAGCAGCCAAGATGGGGGTAGCCCATTAATTGAGCAGTTCTTC

clone size: NA
V gene: TRBV5-6
J gene: TRBJ1-1
D gene: TRBD1
CDR3 protein: CASSPRTGVTEAFF
CDR3 DNA: TGTGCCAGCAGCCCAAGGACAGGGGTCACTGAAGCTTTCTTT

clone size: NA
V gene: TRBV19
J gene: TRBJ1-1
D gene: TRBD1
CDR3 protein: CASSTQQGGTEAFF
CDR3 DNA: TGTGCCAGTAGTACCCAACAGGGGGGCACTGAAGCTTTCTTT

clone size: once
V gene: TRBV29-1
J gene: TRBJ1-2
D gene: NA
CDR3 protein: CSVGGGLGNYGYTF
CDR3 DNA: TGCAGCGTTGGTGGAGGGTTGGGTAACTATGGCTACACCTTC

clone size: NA
V gene: TRBV6-5
J gene: TRBJ1-2
D gene: TRBD1
CDR3 protein: CASSREGQRYYGYTF
CDR3 DNA: TGTGCCAGCAGCCGGGAGGGACAGCGATACTATGGCTACACCTTC

clone size: NA
V gene: TRBV5-1
J gene: TRBJ2-7
D gene: TRBD1
CDR3 protein: CASSLTGQGYEQYF
CDR3 DNA: TGCGCCAGCAGTTTAACCGGACAGGGCTACGAGCAGTACTTC

clone size: NA
V gene: TRBV29-1
J gene: TRBJ2-1
D gene: NA
CDR3 protein: CSVDTGLSYNEQFF
CDR3 DNA: TGCAGCGTTGATACAGGCCTATCCTACAATGAGCAGTTCTTC

clone size: NA
V gene: TRBV28
J gene: TRBJ1-5
D gene: NA
CDR3 protein: CASSILNQPQHF
CDR3 DNA: TGTGCCAGCAGTATTTTGAATCAGCCCCAGCATTTT

clone size: NA
V gene: TRBV7-2
J gene: TRBJ1-5
D gene: NA
CDR3 protein: CASSLVGVGQPQHF
CDR3 DNA: TGTGCCAGCAGCTTAGTCGGGGTGGGTCAGCCCCAGCATTTT

clone size: NA
V gene: TRBV5-1
J gene: TRBJ2-1
D gene: TRBD2
CDR3 protein: CASNSGGGRTYNEQFF
CDR3 DNA: TGCGCCAGCAACTCGGGAGGCGGGAGGACCTACAATGAGCAGTTCTTC

clone size: NA
V gene: TRBV4-1
J gene: TRBJ2-1
D gene: NA
CDR3 protein: CASSPGGVAKYNEQFF
CDR3 DNA: TGCGCCAGCAGCCCCGGAGGGGTAGCGAAGTACAATGAGCAGTTCTTC

clone size: NA
V gene: TRBV12-3/TRBV12-4
J gene: TRBJ2-5
D gene: NA
CDR3 protein: CASSLNREETQYF
CDR3 DNA: TGTGCCAGCAGTTTAAACAGGGAAGAGACCCAGTACTTC

clone size: NA
V gene: TRBV7-7
J gene: TRBJ2-2
D gene: NA
CDR3 protein: CASSLASGTGELFF
CDR3 DNA: TGTGCTAGCAGCTTAGCTAGTGGGACCGGGGAGCTGTTTTTT

clone size: NA
V gene: TRBV30
J gene: TRBJ1-3
D gene: NA
CDR3 protein: CAWRTPGIGNTIYF
CDR3 DNA: TGTGCCTGGAGGACCCCGGGGATCGGAAACACCATATATTTT

clone size: NA
V gene: TRBV19
J gene: TRBJ2-7
D gene: NA
CDR3 protein: CASSLDSQSSYEQYF
CDR3 DNA: TGTGCCAGTAGCCTGGACAGTCAGTCCTCCTACGAGCAGTACTTC

clone size: once
V gene: TRBV6-5
J gene: TRBJ2-7
D gene: TRBD2
CDR3 protein: CASSQRGDYEQYF
CDR3 DNA: TGTGCCAGCAGTCAGCGGGGGGACTACGAGCAGTACTTC

clone size: NA
V gene: TRBV28
J gene: TRBJ2-7
D gene: NA
CDR3 protein: CASSLQGPTYEQYF
CDR3 DNA: TGTGCCAGCAGTTTACAAGGGCCGACCTACGAGCAGTACTTC